Below are 2 T cell receptor beta chains sequenced from a single sample in a study of PD-1 blockade in classical Hodgkin lymphoma. Following autologous stem cell transplantation, relapse occurred in every patient, and exposure to brentuximab vedotin varied. Assay used: immunoSEQ multiplex PCR; TCRdb lists only in-frame clones, some missing. The sample has under 45,000 clones, approximately 80% seen once. The sequencing used peripheral blood mononuclear cells (PBMCs), collected at baseline. All receptors come from a human donor with classical Hodgkin lymphoma.

V gene TRBV7-3 combines with J gene TRBJ2-1; TRBD2 matches at 11 bases. The ends lost 2 bases at V and 7 bases at J; junction bases unmatched: 4. There are 15 residues in the CDR3. Germline V gives CDR1 SGHTA, CDR2 FQGTGA. CDR3 bases: TGTGCCAGCAGCTTAGAAACTAGCGGGAGTAATGAGCAGTTCTTC. It translates to CASSLETSGSNEQFF.

There are many counts of this clone. The chain recombines TRBV11-2 with TRBJ2-5; the D gene is possibly TRBD2 (6 bases). The CDR3 has 13 residues. V was shortened by 4 bases and J by 4 bases, with 10 bases between the two germline ends. Germline-derived CDR1 and CDR2 are SGHAT and FQNNGV. The CDR3 DNA reads TGTGCCAGCAGCTCCGGGACTGGAGAGACCCAGTACTTC. This sequence encodes CASSSGTGETQYF.